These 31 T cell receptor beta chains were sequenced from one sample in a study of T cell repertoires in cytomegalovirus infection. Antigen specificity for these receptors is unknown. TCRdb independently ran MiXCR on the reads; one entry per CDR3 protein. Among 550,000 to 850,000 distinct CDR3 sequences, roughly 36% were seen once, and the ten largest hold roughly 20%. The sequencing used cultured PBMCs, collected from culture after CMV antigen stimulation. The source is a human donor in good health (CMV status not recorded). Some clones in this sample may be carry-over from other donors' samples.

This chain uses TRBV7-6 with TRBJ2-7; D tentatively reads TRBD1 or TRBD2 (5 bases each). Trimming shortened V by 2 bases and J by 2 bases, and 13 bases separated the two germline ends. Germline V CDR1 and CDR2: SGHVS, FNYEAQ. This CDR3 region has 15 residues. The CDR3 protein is CASSLSPGPPYEQYF. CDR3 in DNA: TGTGCCAGCAGCTTAAGTCCGGGACCGCCCTACGAGCAGTACTTC.

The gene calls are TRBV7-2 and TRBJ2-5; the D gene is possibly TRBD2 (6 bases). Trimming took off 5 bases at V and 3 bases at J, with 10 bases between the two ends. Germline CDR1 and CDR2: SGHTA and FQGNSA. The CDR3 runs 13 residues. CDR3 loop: CASSVPGEETQYF. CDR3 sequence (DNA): TGTGCCAGCAGCGTCCCGGGGGAAGAGACCCAGTACTTC.

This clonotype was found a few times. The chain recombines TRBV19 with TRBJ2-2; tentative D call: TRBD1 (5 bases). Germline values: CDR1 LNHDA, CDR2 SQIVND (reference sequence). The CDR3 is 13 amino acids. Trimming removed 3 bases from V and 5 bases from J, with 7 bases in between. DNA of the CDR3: TGTGCCAGTAGTATTCAGGGAACCGGGGAGCTGTTTTTT. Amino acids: CASSIQGTGELFF.

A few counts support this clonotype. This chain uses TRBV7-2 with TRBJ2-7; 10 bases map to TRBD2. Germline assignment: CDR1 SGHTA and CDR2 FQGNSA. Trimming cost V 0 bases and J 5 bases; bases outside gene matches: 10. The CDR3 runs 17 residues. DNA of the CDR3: TGTGCCAGCAGCTTAGCGTACAGCGGGGGGGCCTGGGACGAGCAGTACTTC. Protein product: CASSLAYSGGAWDEQYF.

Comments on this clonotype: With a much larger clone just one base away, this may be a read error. CDR3 bases: TGTGCCAGCAGCCCTTACACCCGGGGGAGCACTGAAGCTTTCTTT. Translating it yields CASSPYTRGSTEAFF. The chain combines TRBV12-3 or TRBV12-4 with TRBJ1-1; D might be TRBD1 (5 bases). The germline V and J ends were trimmed by 6 bases and 4 bases, with 18 bases remaining between them. The CDR3 spans 15 residues.

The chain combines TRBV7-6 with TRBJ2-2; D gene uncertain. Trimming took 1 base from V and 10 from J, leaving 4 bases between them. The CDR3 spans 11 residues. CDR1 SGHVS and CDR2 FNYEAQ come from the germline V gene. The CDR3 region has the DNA TGTGCCAGCAGCTTAGGGTTGGAGCTGTTTTTT. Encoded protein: CASSLGLELFF.

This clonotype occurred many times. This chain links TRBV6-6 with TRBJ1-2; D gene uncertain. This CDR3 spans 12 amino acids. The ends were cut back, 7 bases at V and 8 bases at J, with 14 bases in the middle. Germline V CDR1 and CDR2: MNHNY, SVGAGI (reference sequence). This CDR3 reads CASTFRPGGYTF. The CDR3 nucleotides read TGTGCCAGCACGTTCCGCCCGGGGGGCTACACCTTC.

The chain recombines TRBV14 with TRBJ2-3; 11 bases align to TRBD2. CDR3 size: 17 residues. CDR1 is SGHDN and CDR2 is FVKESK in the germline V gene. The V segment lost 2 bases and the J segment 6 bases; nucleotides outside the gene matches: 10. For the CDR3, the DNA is TGTGCCAGCAGCCAATCCGGGACTAGCGGCGCTTGGGATACGCAGTATTTT. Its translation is CASSQSGTSGAWDTQYF.

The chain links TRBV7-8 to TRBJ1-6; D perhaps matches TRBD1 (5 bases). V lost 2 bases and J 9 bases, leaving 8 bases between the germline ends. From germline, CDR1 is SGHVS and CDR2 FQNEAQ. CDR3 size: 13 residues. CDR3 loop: CASSLLGGSPLHF. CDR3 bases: TGTGCCAGCAGCTTATTGGGGGGTTCACCCCTCCACTTT.

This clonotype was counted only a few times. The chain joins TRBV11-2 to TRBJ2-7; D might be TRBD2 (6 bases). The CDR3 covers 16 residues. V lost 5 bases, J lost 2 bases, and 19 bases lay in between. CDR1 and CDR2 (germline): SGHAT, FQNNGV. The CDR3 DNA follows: TGTGCCAGCAGCCTCTCCTCCGGGACTGAGACCTACGAGCAGTACTTC. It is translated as CASSLSSGTETYEQYF.

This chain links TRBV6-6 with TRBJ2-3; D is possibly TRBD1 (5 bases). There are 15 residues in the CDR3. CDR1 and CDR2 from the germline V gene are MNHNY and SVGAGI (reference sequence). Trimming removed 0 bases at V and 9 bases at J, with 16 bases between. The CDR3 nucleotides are TGTGCCAGCAGTTACTCACGCGGACGGACACGGACGCAGTATTTT. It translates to CASSYSRGRTRTQYF.

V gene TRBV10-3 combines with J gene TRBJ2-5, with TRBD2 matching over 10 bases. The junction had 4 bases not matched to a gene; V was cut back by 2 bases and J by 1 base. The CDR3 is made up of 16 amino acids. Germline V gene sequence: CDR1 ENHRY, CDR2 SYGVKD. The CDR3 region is CAISEGLAGAQETQYF. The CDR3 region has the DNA TGTGCCATCAGTGAGGGCCTAGCGGGGGCCCAAGAGACCCAGTACTTC.

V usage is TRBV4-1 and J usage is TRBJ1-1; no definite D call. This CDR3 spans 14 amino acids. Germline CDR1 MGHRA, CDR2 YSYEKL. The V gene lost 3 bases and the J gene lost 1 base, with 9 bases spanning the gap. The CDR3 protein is CASSHPSQNTEAFF. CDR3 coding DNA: TGCGCCAGCAGCCACCCGTCCCAGAACACTGAAGCTTTCTTT.

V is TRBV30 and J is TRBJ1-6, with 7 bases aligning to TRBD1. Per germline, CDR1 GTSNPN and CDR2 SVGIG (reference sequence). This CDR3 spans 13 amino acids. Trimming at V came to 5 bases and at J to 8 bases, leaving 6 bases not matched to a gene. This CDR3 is CAWGDRADSPLHF. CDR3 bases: TGTGCCTGGGGAGACAGGGCGGATTCACCCCTCCACTTT. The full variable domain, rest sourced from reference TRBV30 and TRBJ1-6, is SQTIHQWPATLVQPVGSPLSLECTVEGTSNPNLYWYRQAAGRGLQLLFYSVGIGQISSEVPQNLSASRPQDRQFILSSKKLLLSDSGFYLCAWGDRADSPLHFGNGTRLTVT.

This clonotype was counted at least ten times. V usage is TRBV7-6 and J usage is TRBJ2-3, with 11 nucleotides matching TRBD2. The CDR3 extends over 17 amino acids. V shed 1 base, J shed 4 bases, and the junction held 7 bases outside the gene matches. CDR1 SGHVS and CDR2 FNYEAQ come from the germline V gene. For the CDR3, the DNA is TGTGCCAGCAGCTTAGATAGCGGGGGGGCCTGGGCAGATACGCAGTATTTT. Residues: CASSLDSGGAWADTQYF.

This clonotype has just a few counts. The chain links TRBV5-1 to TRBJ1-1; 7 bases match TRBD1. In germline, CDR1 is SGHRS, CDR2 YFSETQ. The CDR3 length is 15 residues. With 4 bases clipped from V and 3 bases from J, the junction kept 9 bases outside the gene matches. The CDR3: CASSATTGMDTEAFF. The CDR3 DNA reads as TGCGCCAGCAGCGCTACGACAGGGATGGACACTGAAGCTTTCTTT.

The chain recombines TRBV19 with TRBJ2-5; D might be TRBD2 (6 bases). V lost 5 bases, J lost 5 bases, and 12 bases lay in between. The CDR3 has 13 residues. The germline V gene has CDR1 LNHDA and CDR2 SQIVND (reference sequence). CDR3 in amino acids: CASSSLASETQYF. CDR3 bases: TGTGCCAGTAGTTCTCTAGCGAGCGAGACCCAGTACTTC. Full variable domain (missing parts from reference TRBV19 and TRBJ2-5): DGGITQSPKYLFRKEGQNVTLSCEQNLNHDAMYWYRQDPGQGLRLIYYSQIVNDFQKGDIAEGYSVSREKKESFPLTVTSAQKNPTAFYLCASSSLASETQYFGPGTRLLVL.

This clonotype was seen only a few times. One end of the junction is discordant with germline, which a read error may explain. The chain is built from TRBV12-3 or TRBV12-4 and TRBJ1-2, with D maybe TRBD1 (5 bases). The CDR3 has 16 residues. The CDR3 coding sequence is TGTGCCAGCAGTATAGCCGGGGCGAAGTTTAACTATGGCTACACCTTC. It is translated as CASSIAGAKFNYGYTF.

The CDR3, as DNA: TGTGCCAGCAGTAGAAGGGGGTTGACTAATGAAAAACTGTTTTTT. As protein: CASSRRGLTNEKLFF. The J gene is TRBJ1-4, the V gene TRBV12-3 or TRBV12-4; tentatively, D is TRBD1 (6 bases). CDR3 size: 15 residues. Trimming took off 5 bases at V and 2 bases at J, with 12 bases between the two ends.

In nucleotides, the CDR3 is TGCAGTGTGCGTCGGGAGGGAAAAGAGACCCAGTACTTC. Translation: CSVRREGKETQYF. J is TRBJ2-5 and V is TRBV20-1; 8 bases fit TRBD2. Germline-derived CDR1 and CDR2 are DFQATT and SNEGSKA (reference sequence). The CDR3 consists of 13 residues. V gave up 7 bases and J gave up 3 bases; unmatched junction bases: 7.

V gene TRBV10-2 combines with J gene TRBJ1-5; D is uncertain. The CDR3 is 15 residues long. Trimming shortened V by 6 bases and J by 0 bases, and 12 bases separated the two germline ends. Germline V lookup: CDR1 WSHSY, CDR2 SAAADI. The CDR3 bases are TGCGCCAGCAGGCTCGGACGGAATAGCAATCAGCCCCAGCATTTT. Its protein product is CASRLGRNSNQPQHF.

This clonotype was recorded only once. The CDR3: CASSSPLRTSGAASQFF. In DNA form, the CDR3 reads TGTGCCAGCAGCTCCCCACTGAGGACTAGCGGGGCGGCCTCACAGTTCTTC. The chain carries TRBV5-5 and TRBJ2-1; the match to TRBD2 covers 12 bases. This CDR3 is 17 amino acids long. V was pared by 3 bases and J by 13 bases, with 17 bases of the junction left unmatched. Per germline, CDR1 SGHKS and CDR2 YYEKEE (reference sequence).

CDR3 nucleotides: TGTGCCAGCAGCTTACAAGGATTCAACACAGATACGCAGTATTTT. It is translated as CASSLQGFNTDTQYF. The chain couples TRBV7-2 to TRBJ2-3; D uncertain. The CDR3 sequence is 15 residues long. CDR1 is SGHTA, CDR2 FQGNSA, per germline. Trimming removed 2 bases at V and 2 bases at J, with 11 bases between.

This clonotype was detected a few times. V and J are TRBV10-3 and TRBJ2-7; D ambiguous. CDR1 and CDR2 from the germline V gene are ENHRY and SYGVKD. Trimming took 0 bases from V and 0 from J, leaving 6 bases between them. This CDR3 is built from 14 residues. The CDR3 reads CAISESASSYEQYF. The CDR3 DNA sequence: TGTGCCATCAGTGAGTCTGCGAGCTCCTACGAGCAGTACTTC.

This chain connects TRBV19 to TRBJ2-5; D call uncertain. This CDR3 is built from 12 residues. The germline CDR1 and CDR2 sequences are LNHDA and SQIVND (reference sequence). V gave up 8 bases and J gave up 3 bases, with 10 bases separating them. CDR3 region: CASRLGEETQYF. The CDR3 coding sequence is TGTGCCAGTCGACTGGGCGAAGAGACCCAGTACTTC.

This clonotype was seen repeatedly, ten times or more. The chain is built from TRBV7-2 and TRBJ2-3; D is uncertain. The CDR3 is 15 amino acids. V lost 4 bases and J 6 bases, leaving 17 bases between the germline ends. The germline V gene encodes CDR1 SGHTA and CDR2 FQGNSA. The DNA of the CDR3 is TGTGCCAGCAGCTCGGAACCCCCCGGAGTGGATACGCAGTATTTT. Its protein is CASSSEPPGVDTQYF.

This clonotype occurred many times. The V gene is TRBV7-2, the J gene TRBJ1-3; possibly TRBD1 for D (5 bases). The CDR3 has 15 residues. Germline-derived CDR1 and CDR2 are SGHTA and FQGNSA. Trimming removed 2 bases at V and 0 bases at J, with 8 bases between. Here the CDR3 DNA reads TGTGCCAGCAGCTTATCAGGGACCTCTGGAAACACCATATATTTT. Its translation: CASSLSGTSGNTIYF. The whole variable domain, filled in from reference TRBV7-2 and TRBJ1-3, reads GAGVSQSPSNKVTEKGKDVELRCDPISGHTALYWYRQSLGQGLEFLIYFQGNSAPDKSGLPSDRFSAERTGGSVSTLTIQRTQQEDSAVYLCASSLSGTSGNTIYFGEGSWLTVV.

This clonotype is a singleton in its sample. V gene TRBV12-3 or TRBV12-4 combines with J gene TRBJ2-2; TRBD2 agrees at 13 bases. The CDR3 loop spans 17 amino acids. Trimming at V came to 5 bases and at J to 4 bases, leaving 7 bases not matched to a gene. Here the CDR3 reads CASSTGTSGASTGELFF. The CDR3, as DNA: TGTGCCAGCAGTACAGGGACTAGCGGGGCCTCCACCGGGGAGCTGTTTTTT.

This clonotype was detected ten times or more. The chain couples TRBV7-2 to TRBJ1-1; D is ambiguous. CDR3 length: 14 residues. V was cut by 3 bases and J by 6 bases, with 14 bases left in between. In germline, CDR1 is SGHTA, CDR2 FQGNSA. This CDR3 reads CASSFSRHEAEAFF. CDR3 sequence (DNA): TGTGCCAGCAGCTTTTCTCGTCACGAAGCTGAAGCTTTCTTT.

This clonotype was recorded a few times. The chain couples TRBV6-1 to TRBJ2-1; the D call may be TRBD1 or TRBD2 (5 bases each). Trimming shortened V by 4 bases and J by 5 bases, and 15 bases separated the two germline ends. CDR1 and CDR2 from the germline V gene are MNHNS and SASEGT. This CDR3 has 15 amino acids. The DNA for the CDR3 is TGTGCCAGCAGTGGAGAGGGGTCCTTCCACAATGAGCAGTTCTTC. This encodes CASSGEGSFHNEQFF.

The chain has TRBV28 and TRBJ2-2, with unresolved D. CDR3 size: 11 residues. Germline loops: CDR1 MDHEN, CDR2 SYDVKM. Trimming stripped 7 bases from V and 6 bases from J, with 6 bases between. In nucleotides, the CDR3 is TGTGCCAGCAAGGTGGCCGGGGAGCTGTTTTTT. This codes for CASKVAGELFF.